The text below deals with one T cell receptor beta chain. This sample is drawn from a study of CD8 T cells in Susac syndrome. V was trimmed by 3 bases and J by 7 bases, leaving 10 bases between them. Germline values: CDR1 LNHDA, CDR2 SQIVND (reference sequence). The CDR3 has 13 residues. RNA, at roughly 0.5 to 1 ug, was reverse transcribed with random hexamers. MiXCR, applied by TCRdb to the immunoSEQ multiplex PCR reads, yields one record per CDR3 protein. The table shows some 120,000 distinct CDR3 sequences, with about 95% occurring only once. This clonotype was obtained from a human donor in good health. What was sequenced was CD4+ T cells from PBMCs. This rearrangement joins TRBV19 to TRBJ1-5; D might be TRBD1 (5 bases). CDR3 sequence (DNA): TGTGCCAGTAGTATCGCCAGGGCCCAGCCCCAGCATTTT. This sequence encodes CASSIARAQPQHF.